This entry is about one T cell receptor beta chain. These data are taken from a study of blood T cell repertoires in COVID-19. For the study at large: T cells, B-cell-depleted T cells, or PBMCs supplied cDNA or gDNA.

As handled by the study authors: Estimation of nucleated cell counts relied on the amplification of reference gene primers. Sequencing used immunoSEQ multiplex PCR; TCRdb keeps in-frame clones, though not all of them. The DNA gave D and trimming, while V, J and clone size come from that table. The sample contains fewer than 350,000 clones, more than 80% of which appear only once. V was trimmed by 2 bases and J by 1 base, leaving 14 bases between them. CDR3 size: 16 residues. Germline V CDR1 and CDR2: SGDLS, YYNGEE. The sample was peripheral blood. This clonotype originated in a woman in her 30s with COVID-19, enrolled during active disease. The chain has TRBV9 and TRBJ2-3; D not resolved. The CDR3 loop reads CASSVSPYPGTDTQYF. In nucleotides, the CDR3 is TGTGCCAGCAGCGTTAGCCCCTATCCAGGCACAGATACGCAGTATTTT.